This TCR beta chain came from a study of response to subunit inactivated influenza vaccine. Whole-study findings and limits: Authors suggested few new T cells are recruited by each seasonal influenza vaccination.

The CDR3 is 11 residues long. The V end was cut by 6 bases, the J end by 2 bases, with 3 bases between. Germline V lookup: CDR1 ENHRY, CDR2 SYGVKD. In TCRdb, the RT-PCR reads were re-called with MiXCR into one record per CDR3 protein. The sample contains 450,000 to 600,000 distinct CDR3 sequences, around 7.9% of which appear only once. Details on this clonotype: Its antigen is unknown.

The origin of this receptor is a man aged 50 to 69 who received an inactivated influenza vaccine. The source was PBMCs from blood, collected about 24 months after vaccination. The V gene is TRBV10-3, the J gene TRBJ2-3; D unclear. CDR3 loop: CAISFTDTQYF. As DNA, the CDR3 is TGTGCCATCAGCTTCACAGATACGCAGTATTTT.